The present TCR beta chain was sequenced within a study of Tregs in tolerant kidney transplant recipients. Method: immunoSEQ multiplex PCR; TCRdb's copy keeps in-frame clones and lacks some. The sample yields about 59,000 clones, around 83% seen once. Germline assignment: CDR1 SGDLS and CDR2 YYNGEE. The CDR3 sequence is 16 residues long. V shed 3 bases and J 6 bases; nucleotides not matched to a gene: 6. The chain combines TRBV9 with TRBJ2-2; 12 bases match TRBD2. Input material: CD4+ T cells from blood. The TCR originated in a human donor in good health. CDR3 sequence: CASSARLAGAPGELFF. The CDR3 DNA follows: TGTGCCAGCAGCGCGAGACTAGCGGGAGCTCCCGGGGAGCTGTTTTTT.